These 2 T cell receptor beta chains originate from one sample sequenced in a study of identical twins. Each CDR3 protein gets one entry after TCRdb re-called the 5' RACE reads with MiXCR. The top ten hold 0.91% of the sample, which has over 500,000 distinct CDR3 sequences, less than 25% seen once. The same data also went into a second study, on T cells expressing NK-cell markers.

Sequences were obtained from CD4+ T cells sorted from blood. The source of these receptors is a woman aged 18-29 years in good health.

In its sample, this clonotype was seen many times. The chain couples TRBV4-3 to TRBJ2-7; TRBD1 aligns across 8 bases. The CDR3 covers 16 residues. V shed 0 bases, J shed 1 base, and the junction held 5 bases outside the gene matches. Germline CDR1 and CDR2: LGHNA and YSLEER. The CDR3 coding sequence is TGCGCCAGCAGCCAAGATAGGGACAGGAGATCCTACGAGCAGTACTTC. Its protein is CASSQDRDRRSYEQYF.

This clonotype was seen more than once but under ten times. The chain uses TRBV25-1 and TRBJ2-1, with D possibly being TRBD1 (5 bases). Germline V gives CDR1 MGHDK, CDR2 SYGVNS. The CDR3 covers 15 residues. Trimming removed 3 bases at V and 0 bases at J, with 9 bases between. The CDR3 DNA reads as TGTGCCAGCAGTGACAGGGTTCACTCCTACAATGAGCAGTTCTTC. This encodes CASSDRVHSYNEQFF.